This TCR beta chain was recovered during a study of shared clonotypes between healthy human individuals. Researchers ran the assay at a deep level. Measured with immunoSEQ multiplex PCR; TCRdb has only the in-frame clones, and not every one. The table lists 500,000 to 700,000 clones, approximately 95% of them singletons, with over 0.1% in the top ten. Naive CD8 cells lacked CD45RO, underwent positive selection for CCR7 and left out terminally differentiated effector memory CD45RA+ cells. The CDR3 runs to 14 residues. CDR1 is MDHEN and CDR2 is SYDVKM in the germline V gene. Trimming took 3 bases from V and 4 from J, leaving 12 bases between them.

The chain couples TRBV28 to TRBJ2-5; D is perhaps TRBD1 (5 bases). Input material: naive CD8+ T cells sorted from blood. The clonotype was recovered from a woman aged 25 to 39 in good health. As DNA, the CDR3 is TGTGCCAGCAGTTTGGCAGGGTTCGGAGAGACCCAGTACTTC. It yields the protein CASSLAGFGETQYF.